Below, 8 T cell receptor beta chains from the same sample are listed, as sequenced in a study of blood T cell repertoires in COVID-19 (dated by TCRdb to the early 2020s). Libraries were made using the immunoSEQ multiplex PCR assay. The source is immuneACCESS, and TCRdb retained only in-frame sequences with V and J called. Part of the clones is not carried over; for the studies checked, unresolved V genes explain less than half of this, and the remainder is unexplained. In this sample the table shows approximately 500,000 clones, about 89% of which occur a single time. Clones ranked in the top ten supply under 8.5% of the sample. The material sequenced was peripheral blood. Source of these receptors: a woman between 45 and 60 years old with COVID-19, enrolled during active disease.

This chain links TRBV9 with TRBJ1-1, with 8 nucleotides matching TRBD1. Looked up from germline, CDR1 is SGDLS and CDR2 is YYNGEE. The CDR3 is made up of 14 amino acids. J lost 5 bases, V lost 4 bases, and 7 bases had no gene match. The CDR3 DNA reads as TGTGCCAGCAGCTTACTGGACAGGGAAACTGAAGCTTTCTTT. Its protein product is CASSLLDRETEAFF. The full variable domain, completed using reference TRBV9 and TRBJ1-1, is DSGVTQTPKHLITATGQRVTLRCSPRSGDLSVYWYQQSLDQGLQFLIQYYNGEERAKGNILERFSAQQFPDLHSELNLSSLELGDSALYFCASSLLDRETEAFFGQGTRLTVV.

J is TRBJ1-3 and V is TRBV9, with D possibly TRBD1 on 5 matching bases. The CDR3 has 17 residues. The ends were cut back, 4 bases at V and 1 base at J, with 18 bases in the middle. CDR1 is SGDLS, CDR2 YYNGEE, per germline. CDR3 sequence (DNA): TGTGCCAGCAGCCCTCGGGGGGGTGCTTCGTCTGGAAACACCATATATTTT. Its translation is CASSPRGGASSGNTIYF. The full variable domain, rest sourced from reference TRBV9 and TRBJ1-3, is DSGVTQTPKHLITATGQRVTLRCSPRSGDLSVYWYQQSLDQGLQFLIQYYNGEERAKGNILERFSAQQFPDLHSELNLSSLELGDSALYFCASSPRGGASSGNTIYFGEGSWLTVV.

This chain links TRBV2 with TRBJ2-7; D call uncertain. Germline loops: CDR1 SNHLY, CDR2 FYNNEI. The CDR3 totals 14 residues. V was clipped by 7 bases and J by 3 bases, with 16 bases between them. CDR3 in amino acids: CASIKDNNNYEQYF. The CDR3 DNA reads TGTGCCAGCATCAAAGACAATAACAACTACGAGCAGTACTTC.

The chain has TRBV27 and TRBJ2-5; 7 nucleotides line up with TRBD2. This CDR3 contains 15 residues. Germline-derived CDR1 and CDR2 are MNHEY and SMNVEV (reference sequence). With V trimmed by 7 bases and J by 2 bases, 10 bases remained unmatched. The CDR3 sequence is CASTPVSGGQETQYF. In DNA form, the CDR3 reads TGTGCCAGCACCCCAGTTTCGGGGGGACAAGAGACCCAGTACTTC.

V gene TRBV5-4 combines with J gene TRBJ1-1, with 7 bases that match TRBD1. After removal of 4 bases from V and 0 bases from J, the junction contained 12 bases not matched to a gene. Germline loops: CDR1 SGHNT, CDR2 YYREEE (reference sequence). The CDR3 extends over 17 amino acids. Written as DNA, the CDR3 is TGTGCCAGCAGCACTGGGACAGCCAAAGGAATGAACACTGAAGCTTTCTTT. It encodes CASSTGTAKGMNTEAFF.

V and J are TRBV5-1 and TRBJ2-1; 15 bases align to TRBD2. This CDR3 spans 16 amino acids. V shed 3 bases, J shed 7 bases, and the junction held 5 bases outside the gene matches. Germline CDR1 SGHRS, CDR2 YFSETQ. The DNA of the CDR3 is TGCGCCAGCAGCTGGACCGGGACTAGCGGGGGGAATGAGCAGTTCTTC. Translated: CASSWTGTSGGNEQFF. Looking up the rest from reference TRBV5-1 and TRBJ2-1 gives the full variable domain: KAGVTQTPRYLIKTRGQQVTLSCSPISGHRSVSWYQQTPGQGLQFLFEYFSETQRNKGNFPGRFSGRQFSNSRSEMNVSTLELGDSALYLCASSWTGTSGGNEQFFGPGTRLTVL.

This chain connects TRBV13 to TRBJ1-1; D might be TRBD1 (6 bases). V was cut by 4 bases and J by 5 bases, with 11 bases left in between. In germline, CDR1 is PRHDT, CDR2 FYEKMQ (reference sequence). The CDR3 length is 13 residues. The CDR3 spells CASSYGGRTEAFF. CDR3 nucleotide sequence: TGTGCCAGCAGCTATGGGGGCAGGACTGAAGCTTTCTTT.

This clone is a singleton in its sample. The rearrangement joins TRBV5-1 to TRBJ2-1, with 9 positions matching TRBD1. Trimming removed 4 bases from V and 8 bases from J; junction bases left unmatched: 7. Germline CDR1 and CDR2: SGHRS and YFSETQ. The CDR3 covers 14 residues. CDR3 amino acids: CASSLGTGNDEQFF. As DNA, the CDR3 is TGCGCCAGCAGCCTGGGGACAGGGAACGATGAGCAGTTCTTC.